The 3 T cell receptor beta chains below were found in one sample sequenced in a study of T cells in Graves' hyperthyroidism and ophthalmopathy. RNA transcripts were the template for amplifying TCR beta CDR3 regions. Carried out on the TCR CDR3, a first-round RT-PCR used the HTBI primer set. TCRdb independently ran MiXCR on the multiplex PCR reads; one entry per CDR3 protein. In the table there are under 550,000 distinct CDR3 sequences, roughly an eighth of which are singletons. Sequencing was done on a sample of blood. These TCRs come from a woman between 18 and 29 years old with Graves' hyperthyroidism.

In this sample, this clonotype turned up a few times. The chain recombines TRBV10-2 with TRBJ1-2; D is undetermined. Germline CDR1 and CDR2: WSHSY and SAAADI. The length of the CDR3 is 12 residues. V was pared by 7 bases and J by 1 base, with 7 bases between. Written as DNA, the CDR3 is TGCGCCAGCAACGGGGATAACTATGGCTACACCTTC. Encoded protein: CASNGDNYGYTF.

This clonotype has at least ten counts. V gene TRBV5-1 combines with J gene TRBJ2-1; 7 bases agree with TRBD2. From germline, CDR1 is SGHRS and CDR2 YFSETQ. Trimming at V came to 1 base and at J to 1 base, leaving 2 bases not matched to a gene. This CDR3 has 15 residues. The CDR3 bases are TGCGCCAGCAGCTTGACTAGCGATTCCTACAATGAGCAGTTCTTC. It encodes CASSLTSDSYNEQFF.

Here the CDR3 reads CASSYPDRAEYGYTF. DNA for the CDR3: TGTGCCAGCAGTTACCCGGACAGGGCGGAGTATGGCTACACCTTC. This chain connects TRBV6-9 to TRBJ1-2; TRBD1 agrees at 8 bases. Germline CDR1 reads MNHGY; CDR2 reads SVAAGI. The length of the CDR3 is 15 residues. V was pared by 3 bases and J by 5 bases, with 8 bases of the junction left unmatched.